Listed here are 10 T cell receptor beta chains from one sample, sequenced in a study of spatial heterogeneity in lung cancer. TCRdb re-derived calls from the 5' RACE reads in MiXCR, one entry per CDR3 protein. The profile shows about 39,000 distinct CDR3 sequences, 2.5% to 3.5% of them singletons. Specified time point: sample taken at primary tumor resection. Sequencing was performed on normal lung tissue next to the tumor, taken at surgery. Receptors were obtained from a male donor with early-stage non-small cell lung cancer.

The CDR3: CASSSGTGEADTQYF. Written as DNA, the CDR3 is TGTGCCAGCAGCTCCGGGACAGGGGAGGCAGATACGCAGTATTTT. The rearrangement joins TRBV5-5 to TRBJ2-3; 10 positions match TRBD1. Unmatched junction bases numbered 5, after V lost 3 bases and J lost 4 bases. The germline gives CDR1 SGHKS, CDR2 YYEKEE (reference sequence). The CDR3 length is 15 residues.

In this sample, this clonotype turned up a few times. The CDR3 region is CASSQSPPGSGAEQFF. In DNA form, the CDR3 reads TGTGCCAGCAGCCAGTCCCCCCCGGGTAGCGGAGCTGAGCAGTTCTTC. V and J are TRBV3-1 and TRBJ2-1; D is perhaps TRBD2 (6 bases). Trimming removed 3 bases at V and 9 bases at J, with 21 bases between. Germline lookup yields CDR1 LGHDT and CDR2 YNNKEL (reference sequence). The CDR3 loop spans 16 amino acids.

This clonotype was counted many times. V usage is TRBV7-9 and J usage is TRBJ2-1; D remains unclear. Germline V gene lookup returns CDR1 SEHNR and CDR2 FQNEAQ (reference sequence). CDR3 size: 15 residues. V lost 2 bases and J lost 0, with 8 bases in between. The CDR3 loop is CASSLLGSSYNEQFF. In DNA, the CDR3 is TGTGCCAGCAGCTTACTGGGTAGCTCCTACAATGAGCAGTTCTTC.

This clonotype occurred a few times. The V gene is TRBV5-1, the J gene TRBJ2-5; D not certain. Germline lookup yields CDR1 SGHRS and CDR2 YFSETQ. The CDR3 totals 15 residues. V was pared by 4 bases and J by 3 bases, with 16 bases between. The CDR3 sequence: CASSRTPQKKETQYF. The CDR3 DNA reads as TGCGCCAGCAGCCGGACCCCACAGAAGAAAGAGACCCAGTACTTC.

The table lists this clonotype with many counts. The chain is built from TRBV3-1 and TRBJ1-1; TRBD1 matches 7 bases. The CDR3 is 14 amino acids. Germline CDR1 is LGHDT and CDR2 is YNNKEL (reference sequence). The V gene end was trimmed by 1 base and the J gene end by 6 bases; junction bases not matched to a gene: 5. The CDR3 is CASSQGAGGAEAFF. The DNA for the CDR3 is TGTGCCAGCAGCCAAGGGGCAGGGGGAGCTGAAGCTTTCTTT.

The chain employs TRBV6-2 or TRBV6-3 and TRBJ2-5; the D gene could be TRBD1 or TRBD2 (6 bases each). Trimming took off 2 bases at V and 4 bases at J, with 11 bases between the two ends. There are 14 residues in the CDR3. Germline V lookup: CDR1 MNHEY, CDR2 SVGEGT. The CDR3 loop reads CASSYPEGGETQYF. The CDR3 DNA follows: TGTGCCAGCAGTTACCCCGAGGGGGGAGAGACCCAGTACTTC.

This clonotype occurred many times. The V call is TRBV6-2 or TRBV6-3, the J call TRBJ2-5; 9 bases are shared with TRBD2. From germline, CDR1 is MNHEY and CDR2 SVGEGT. The CDR3 length is 14 residues. The V gene end was trimmed by 4 bases and the J gene end by 3 bases; junction bases not matched to a gene: 3. In DNA, the CDR3 is TGTGCCAGCAGTTCAAGCGGGGGGAAAGAGACCCAGTACTTC. It specifies CASSSSGGKETQYF.

There are a few counts of this clonotype. The CDR3 loop is CASSLGVWNTGELFF. Here the CDR3 DNA reads TGTGCCAGCAGTTTGGGAGTTTGGAACACCGGGGAGCTGTTTTTT. The rearrangement joins TRBV27 to TRBJ2-2; TRBD2 is a possible D gene (5 bases). V shed 3 bases and J shed 1 base, with 9 bases lying between them. CDR3 size: 15 residues. The germline V gene has CDR1 MNHEY and CDR2 SMNVEV (reference sequence).

This clonotype has at least ten counts. The chain carries TRBV3-1 and TRBJ1-4, with D unresolved. CDR1 and CDR2 from the germline V gene are LGHDT and YNNKEL (reference sequence). Trimming removed 1 base from V and 7 bases from J, with 16 bases in between. The CDR3 sequence is 16 residues long. The DNA for the CDR3 is TGTGCCAGCAGCCAAGCGGGTTGGGAAGGAGGTGAAAAACTGTTTTTT. This sequence encodes CASSQAGWEGGEKLFF.

This clonotype came up many times. The genes are TRBV6-5 and TRBJ1-5, with D unclear. V gave up 10 bases and J gave up 3 bases, with 19 bases separating them. The germline V gene encodes CDR1 MNHEY and CDR2 SVGAGI. This CDR3 region has 15 residues. CDR3 region: CATSLFGGLNQPQHF. The CDR3 DNA reads TGTGCCACCTCCCTGTTTGGCGGTCTCAATCAGCCCCAGCATTTT.